This T cell receptor (beta chain) was recorded in a study of T cell responses to AZD1222 COVID-19 vaccine. Study-level results: Baseline seropositives among AZD1222 recipients totaled only five to seven. Breadth and depth of Spike-specific TCRs rose after two AZD1222 doses.

Assay: immunoSEQ multiplex PCR; the TCRdb copy retains only in-frame clones and omits some. The sample shows about 180,000 clones, around nine tenths of them seen only once. About this clone: Its matching antigen is unknown.

This CDR3 is 13 amino acids long. The V gene lost 2 bases and the J gene lost 5 bases, with 9 bases spanning the gap. The TCR was taken from an adult who received the AZD1222 COVID-19 vaccine. The material sequenced was peripheral blood, taken 28 days after the second AZD1222 dose. V is TRBV12-3 or TRBV12-4 and J is TRBJ2-5, with TRBD2 as a possible D gene (6 bases). This chain's CDR3 is CASSLMEGETQYF. The CDR3 bases are TGTGCCAGCAGTTTAATGGAGGGGGAGACCCAGTACTTC.